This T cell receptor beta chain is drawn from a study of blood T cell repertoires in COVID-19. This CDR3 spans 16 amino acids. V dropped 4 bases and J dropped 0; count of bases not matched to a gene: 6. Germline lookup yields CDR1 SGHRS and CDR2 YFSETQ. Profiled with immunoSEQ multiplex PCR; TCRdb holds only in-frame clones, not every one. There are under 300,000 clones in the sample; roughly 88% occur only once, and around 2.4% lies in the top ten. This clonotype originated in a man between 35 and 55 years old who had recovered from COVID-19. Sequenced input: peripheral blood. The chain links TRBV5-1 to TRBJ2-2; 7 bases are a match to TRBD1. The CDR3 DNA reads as TGCGCCAGCAGCATTACAGGGGACCCGAACACCGGGGAGCTGTTTTTT. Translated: CASSITGDPNTGELFF.